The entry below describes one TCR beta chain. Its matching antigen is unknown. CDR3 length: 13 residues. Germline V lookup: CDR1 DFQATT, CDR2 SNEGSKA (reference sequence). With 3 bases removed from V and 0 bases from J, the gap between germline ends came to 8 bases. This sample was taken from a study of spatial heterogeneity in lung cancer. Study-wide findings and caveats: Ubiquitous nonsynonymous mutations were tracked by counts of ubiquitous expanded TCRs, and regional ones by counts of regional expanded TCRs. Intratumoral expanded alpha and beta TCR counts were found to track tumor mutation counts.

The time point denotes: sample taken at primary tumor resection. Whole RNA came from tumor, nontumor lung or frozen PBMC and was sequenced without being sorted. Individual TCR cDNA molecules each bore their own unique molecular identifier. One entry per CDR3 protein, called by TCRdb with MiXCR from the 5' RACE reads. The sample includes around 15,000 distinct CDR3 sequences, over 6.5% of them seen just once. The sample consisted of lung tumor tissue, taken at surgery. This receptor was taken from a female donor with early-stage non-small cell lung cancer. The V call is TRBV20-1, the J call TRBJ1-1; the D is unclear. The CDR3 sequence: CSARRDLNTEAFF. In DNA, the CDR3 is TGCAGTGCTAGGAGAGATTTGAACACTGAAGCTTTCTTT.